This TCR beta chain stems from a study of blood T cell repertoires in COVID-19. Study overall: T cells, B-cell-depleted T cells, or PBMCs provided the cDNA or gDNA that served as material.

CDR1 SGHRS and CDR2 YFSETQ come from the germline V gene. The CDR3 is 12 amino acids. V lost 3 bases, J lost 2 bases, and 5 bases lay in between. Per the study methods: Amplification with reference gene primers provided the estimates of nucleated cell counts. Only in-frame clones appear in the TCRdb table, and some are missing; sequencing was by immunoSEQ multiplex PCR. V, J and clone size derive from that table, while D and trimming were established from the DNA sequence. The repertoire holds under 20,000 clones, with 85% to 90% as singletons. The chain employs TRBV5-1 and TRBJ2-5; D may be TRBD1 (5 bases). This TCR came from a man aged 55 to 70 with acute or convalescent COVID-19. Sequencing used peripheral blood. The CDR3 spells CASSSGQETQYF. The CDR3 coding sequence is TGCGCCAGCAGCTCAGGGCAAGAGACCCAGTACTTC.